The 11 T cell receptor beta chains in this list originate from one sample, sequenced in a study of tumor-infiltrating lymphocytes in primary liver carcinoma. Making TCR beta cDNA involved 400 to 600 ng total RNA and a constant-region primer. Generation of the TCR beta libraries relied on three nested multiplex PCR rounds using slightly modified ARM-PCR. It was with TRBV1-TRBV30 forward primers and a C-beta reverse primer that the first two PCR rounds were run, at approximately 9 cycles each. One entry per CDR3 protein results from TCRdb running MiXCR on the multiplex PCR reads. The sample carries tens of thousands of distinct CDR3 sequences, almost 80% recorded once. Unsorted bulk tissue, about 17-34 mg of it, served as the source for co-extraction of RNA and DNA. Sequenced sample: liver tumor tissue from sampling region 1. Described subset: tumor region T1, superior pole. The source is a woman aged 30 to 39 with primary liver carcinoma and hepatitis B virus infection.

This clonotype was observed a few times. Its ends do not fully match the called genes, so a read error is possible. The rearrangement joins TRBV6-1 to TRBJ2-2; tentatively, D is TRBD1 or TRBD2 (6 bases each). Looked up from germline, CDR1 is MNHNS and CDR2 is SASEGT. The CDR3 is made up of 19 amino acids. CDR3 DNA sequence: TGTGCCAGCAGTGAAACCCTTCCCGGGGGCGCCGCGAGCACCGGGGAGCTATTTTTC. The encoded protein is CASSETLPGGAASTGELFF.

In its sample, this clonotype is large. This chain joins TRBV12-3 or TRBV12-4 and TRBJ2-3, with unresolved D. Trimming took off 3 bases at V and 0 bases at J, with 10 bases between the two ends. There are 15 residues in the CDR3. The CDR3 loop reads CASSFPPPSTDTQYF. The CDR3, as DNA: TGTGCCAGCAGTTTTCCCCCTCCTAGCACAGATACGCAGTATTTT.

About this clonotype: One end of the junction fails to match germline, which may point to a read error. The chain joins TRBV11-1 to TRBJ2-1; perhaps TRBD2 as D (6 bases). The CDR3 is made up of 17 amino acids. The germline V gene has CDR1 SGHAT and CDR2 FQDESV (reference sequence). The CDR3, as DNA: TGTACCAGCAGCTTAGGCCTGCTAGTGGGAGGCTACAATGAGCAGTTCTTC. It translates to CTSSLGLLVGGYNEQFF.

This clonotype was seen a single time. This chain uses TRBV5-4 with TRBJ2-3; 8 bases are a match to TRBD2. Germline trimming cut 2 bases from V and 12 bases from J; bases unmatched to any gene: 23. Germline CDR1 and CDR2: SGHNT and YYREEE (reference sequence). This CDR3 has 18 residues. CDR3 nucleotides: TGTGCCAGCAGCTTCGGTGCGGGAGGAGGGATAGCCACAGGTACACAGTATTTT. It is translated as CASSFGAGGGIATGTQYF.

Concerning this clonotype itself: An end of the junction does not agree with germline; a read error may underlie this. This chain links TRBV11-3 with TRBJ2-1; D perhaps matches TRBD1 (6 bases). The CDR3 runs to 16 residues. Germline V CDR1 and CDR2: SGHNT, YENEEA. CDR3 region: CASSSTGHSFLDEKFF. CDR3 coding DNA: TGTGCCAGCAGTTCAACGGGACACAGCTTCTTGGATGAGAAGTTCTTT.

With regard to this clonotype: A junction boundary mismatches the germline segment, possibly from a read error. This rearrangement joins TRBV12-3 or TRBV12-4 to TRBJ2-5, with a weak D call TRBD2 (5 bases). The CDR3 sequence is 12 residues long. In DNA form, the CDR3 reads TGTGCCAGCGACGGACTCCAAGGGACCCAGTACTTC. This sequence encodes CASDGLQGTQYF.

A remark on this clonotype: The germline gene is not matched at one end of the junction; a read error may be the cause. The V gene is TRBV12-3 or TRBV12-4, the J gene TRBJ2-3; D ambiguous. This CDR3 contains 15 residues. CDR3 nucleotide sequence: TGTGCCTGCAGTTTTTCCCCTCCTAACACAGATACGCAGTATTTT. This sequence encodes CACSFSPPNTDTQYF.

With respect to this clonotype: The missing conserved phenylalanine or tryptophan at the end of this CDR3 makes a read error likely. This chain connects TRBV11-2 to TRBJ1-4, with D perhaps matching TRBD1 (5 bases). CDR1 SGHAT and CDR2 FQNNGV come from the germline V gene. The CDR3 contains 12 residues. V lost 5 bases and J lost 10, with 11 bases in between. The CDR3: CASSPGGGKLFL. In DNA form, the CDR3 reads TGTGCCAGCAGCCCTGGGGGGGGAAAACTGTTTCTT.

The table lists this clonotype with a count of one. Without the conserved terminal phenylalanine or tryptophan, this CDR3 likely stems from a read error. CDR3 sequence: CAWSTELGTGELFY. The CDR3 DNA reads TGTGCCTGGAGTACAGAATTAGGCACCGGGGAGCTGTTTTAT. The V and J genes are TRBV30 and TRBJ2-2; D is ambiguous. V lost 2 bases, J lost 4 bases, and 11 bases lay in between. The V gene's germline CDR1 is GTSNPN and CDR2 SVGIG (reference sequence). The CDR3 is 14 amino acids.

The gene calls are TRBV4-3 and TRBJ1-4, with D possibly being TRBD1 (5 bases). Trimming took 1 base from V and 8 from J, leaving 20 bases between them. Germline lookup yields CDR1 LGHNA and CDR2 YSLEER. The CDR3 has 17 residues. The CDR3 here is CASSQGGRGDTPEKLFF. The CDR3 coding sequence is TGCGCCAGCAGCCAAGGAGGCCGGGGCGACACCCCCGAAAAACTGTTTTTT.

As to this clonotype: Because it lacks the conserved phenylalanine or tryptophan at the end, this CDR3 is likely a read error. The chain combines TRBV11-3 with TRBJ2-2; 7 bases fit TRBD1. Germline assignment: CDR1 SGHNT and CDR2 YENEEA. The CDR3 length is 17 residues. The CDR3 DNA follows: TGTACCAGCAGCCACCGTCGACAGGGTAGGAACACCGGGGAGCTGTTTTCT. Protein sequence: CTSSHRRQGRNTGELFS.